This TCR beta chain was recovered during a study of blood T cell repertoires in COVID-19. Study-level information: The United States, Italy and Spain supplied acute and convalescent COVID-19 samples.

Measured with immunoSEQ multiplex PCR; TCRdb has only the in-frame clones, and not every one. The sample carries approximately 82,000 clones, approximately 80% recorded once. This CDR3 contains 14 residues. Trimming removed 7 bases at V and 6 bases at J, with 16 bases between. In germline, CDR1 is WNHNN, CDR2 SYGVQD (reference sequence). The sequenced material came from peripheral blood. The TCR comes from a woman aged 65 to 85 with acute or convalescent COVID-19. The chain has TRBV10-1 and TRBJ1-5; D uncertain. This chain's CDR3 is CASKKTGKGQPQHF. The DNA of the CDR3 is TGCGCCAGCAAAAAAACGGGGAAGGGTCAGCCCCAGCATTTT.